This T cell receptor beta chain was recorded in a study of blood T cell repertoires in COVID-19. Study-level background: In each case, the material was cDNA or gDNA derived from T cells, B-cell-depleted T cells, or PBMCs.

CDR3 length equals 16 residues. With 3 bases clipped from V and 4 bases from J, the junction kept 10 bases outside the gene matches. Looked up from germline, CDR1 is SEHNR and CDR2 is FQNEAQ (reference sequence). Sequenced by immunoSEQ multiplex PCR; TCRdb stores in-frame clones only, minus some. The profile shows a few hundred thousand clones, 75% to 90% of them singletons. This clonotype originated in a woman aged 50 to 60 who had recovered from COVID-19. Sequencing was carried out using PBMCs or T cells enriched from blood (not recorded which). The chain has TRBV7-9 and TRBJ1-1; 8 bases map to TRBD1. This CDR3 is CASSLEFGQGGTEAFF. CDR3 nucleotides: TGTGCCAGCAGCTTGGAATTCGGACAGGGAGGCACTGAAGCTTTCTTT.